The source of this T cell receptor beta chain is a study of blood T cell repertoires in COVID-19. Overall study: Researchers got acute and convalescent COVID-19 samples from the United States, Italy and Spain. T cells, B-cell-depleted T cells, or PBMCs supplied cDNA or gDNA.

After removal of 6 bases from V and 1 base from J, the junction contained 7 bases not matched to a gene. In germline, CDR1 is LGHDT, CDR2 YNNKEL (reference sequence). The CDR3 length is 15 residues. The authors' processing: Reference gene primer amplification yielded estimated nucleated cell counts. Sequencing used immunoSEQ multiplex PCR; TCRdb keeps in-frame clones, though not all of them. Clonal size and the V and J genes are those of that table, whereas D and trimming came from the DNA. The table records 73,000 or so clones, more than 70% of them present only once. The sequenced sample was peripheral blood. J is TRBJ2-7 and V is TRBV3-1 (or the pseudogene TRBV3-2), with 9 bases matching TRBD1. The clonotype comes from a man between 45 and 60 years old with active COVID-19. The CDR3 DNA reads TGTGCCAGCAGAACCACCGGGACAGGGTCCTACGAGCAGTACTTC. Translating it yields CASRTTGTGSYEQYF.